The clone carrying this TCR beta chain was seen only once. Its antigen is as yet unknown. Per sorted-subset replicate PCR, input was about 180 ng DNA, representing about 30,000 T cell genomes. The protocol was immunoSEQ multiplex PCR, while the TCRdb copy is restricted to in-frame clones and leaves out a portion. Altogether 2,500,000 or so clones are present, more than 80% being singletons, with the ten largest covering under 0.15%. The germline V gene has CDR1 MNHNS and CDR2 SASEGT. The CDR3 covers 16 residues. With V trimmed by 4 bases and J by 4 bases, 10 bases remained unmatched. The sample originates from a study of shared clonotypes between healthy human individuals. Study at large: The donor group consisted of a couple of women and three men, aged 18 to 49.

Whole-study results and caveats: Across a handful of donors, naive CD4 shared roughly 5%, naive CD8 about 3.2%, memory CD4 roughly 2.1%, memory CD8 around 0.42%.

The sample was naive CD4+ T cells sorted from blood. Subset: CD45RA+ positively selected. The TCR was taken from a man aged 18 to 30 in good health. The chain has TRBV6-1 and TRBJ2-3; 8 bases map to TRBD2. The DNA of the CDR3 is TGTGCCAGCAGTGGCTTTCGAGCGGGGGTGCCAGATACGCAGTATTTT. Translated: CASSGFRAGVPDTQYF.